The present TCR beta chain was sequenced within a study of CXCR3-negative and CXCR3-positive naive CD8 T cells. Study findings and constraints: TRB CDR3s of CXCR3-positive naive cells were more hydrophobic than those of CXCR3-negative naive cells.

This CDR3 is 13 amino acids long. Per germline, CDR1 SQVTM and CDR2 ANQGSEA. CD45RO-CCR7+CD27+CD95- cells counted as naive CD8+ T cells. TRB cDNA was prepared as libraries by UMI-labeled 5' RACE. From its re-call of the 5' RACE reads, TCRdb lists each CDR3 protein once, without DNA. The sample includes 150,000 to 160,000 distinct CDR3 sequences. Concerning this clonotype: Its antigen is not known.

The rearrangement links TRBV29-1 to TRBJ2-7. The sample was naive CXCR3+ CD8+ T cells from blood. Subset of the sample: CD45RO-CCR7+CD27+CD95- naive CD8+ T cells expressing CXCR3 (TNR3+). This TCR came from a human donor in good health. Some clones in this sample may be carry-over from other donors' samples. The CDR3 sequence: CSVAEEFGYEQYF.